This T cell receptor (beta chain) is drawn from a study of cytomegalovirus exposure and HLA in healthy donors. Broader study findings: Some segments of the V type, notably TRBV6-2 and TRBV6-3, were excluded as indistinguishable.

As for this clone: Its specificity is unknown.

The CDR3 is 13 residues long. Germline CDR1 and CDR2: MNHEY and SMNVEV (reference sequence). Trimming took 5 bases from V and 7 from J; bases not matched to a gene: 5. Both 60 Vbeta primers and 13 Jbeta primers went into the PCR. TCRdb's copy holds only in-frame clones and misses some; the assay was immunoSEQ multiplex PCR. This repertoire shows some 110,000 clones, 78% found once; its top ten account for around 1.3%. The sequenced sample was PBMCs. V gene TRBV27 combines with J gene TRBJ1-1; 9 positions agree with TRBD1. The sequence was obtained from a man younger than 40 in good health and CMV-seronegative. CDR3 nucleotide sequence: TGTGCCAGCAGTCCGGACAGGGGATTTGAAGCTTTCTTT. This translates into CASSPDRGFEAFF.